Listed below are T cell receptor beta chains from one sample, sequenced in a study of radiotherapy plus CTLA-4 blockade in lung cancer. TCRdb keeps only in-frame clones here, not all; method: immunoSEQ multiplex PCR. Among under 110,000 clones, 85% were seen once, and the ten largest hold 2.4%. This specimen was peripheral blood, taken from a patient treated with radiotherapy plus ipilimumab. The receptors were sampled from a human donor with non-small cell lung cancer that progressed on radiotherapy plus ipilimumab. Some clones in this sample may be carry-over from other donors' samples. Each CDR3 is given with its conserved first and last residue. A D gene is named only where the DNA matches it firmly. Only some rows state a clone size, as once, few, many or a class for expanded clones.

D gene: -; clone size: once; J gene: TRBJ2-2; V gene: TRBV29-1; CDR3 protein: CSVGEGAGTGELFF; CDR3 DNA: TGCAGCGTTGGGGAGGGGGCAGGGACCGGGGAGCTGTTTTTT
D gene: -; clone size: -; J gene: TRBJ1-5; V gene: TRBV30; CDR3 protein: CAWSGGPFGNQPQHF; CDR3 DNA: TGTGCCTGGAGTGGTGGACCCTTTGGCAATCAGCCCCAGCATTTT
D gene: -; clone size: -; J gene: TRBJ1-6; V gene: TRBV7-8; CDR3 protein: CASSVTAGSHNPPLHF; CDR3 DNA: TGTGCCAGCAGCGTTACCGCCGGGAGCCACAATCCACCCCTCCACTTT
D gene: TRBD2; clone size: -; J gene: TRBJ2-3; V gene: TRBV5-4; CDR3 protein: CASSLDGAGLVIGTQYF; CDR3 DNA: TGTGCCAGCAGCTTGGACGGTGCGGGACTAGTGATAGGTACGCAGTATTTT
D gene: -; clone size: -; J gene: TRBJ2-5; V gene: TRBV7-6; CDR3 protein: CASTPGLGRGETQYF; CDR3 DNA: TGTGCCAGCACCCCCGGCCTGGGAAGGGGGGAGACCCAGTACTTC
D gene: -; clone size: -; J gene: TRBJ1-1; V gene: TRBV18; CDR3 protein: CASSRSRTLEAFF; CDR3 DNA: TGTGCCAGCTCACGAAGCAGGACCCTTGAAGCTTTCTTT
D gene: TRBD1; clone size: -; J gene: TRBJ2-2; V gene: TRBV15; CDR3 protein: CATSRTGGTGELFF; CDR3 DNA: TGTGCCACCAGCAGGACAGGGGGCACCGGGGAGCTGTTTTTT
D gene: -; clone size: few; J gene: TRBJ2-2; V gene: TRBV10-2; CDR3 protein: CASRGTGELFF; CDR3 DNA: TGCGCCAGCAGGGGGACCGGGGAGCTGTTTTTT
D gene: -; clone size: -; J gene: TRBJ2-7; V gene: TRBV21-1; CDR3 protein: CASSIKGNLGHRFKFYEQYF; CDR3 DNA: TGTGCCAGCAGTATCAAAGGTAACTTGGGTCACAGGTTCAAATTTTACGAGCAGTACTTC
D gene: TRBD2; clone size: -; J gene: TRBJ2-3; V gene: TRBV30; CDR3 protein: CAWGTSGADTQYF; CDR3 DNA: TGTGCCTGGGGGACTAGCGGGGCAGATACGCAGTATTTT
D gene: -; clone size: few; J gene: TRBJ2-6; V gene: TRBV6-5; CDR3 protein: CASSITFSGANVLTF; CDR3 DNA: TGTGCCAGCAGTATTACCTTTTCTGGGGCCAACGTCCTGACTTTC
D gene: -; clone size: -; J gene: TRBJ1-1; V gene: TRBV9; CDR3 protein: CASSVAPENTEAFF; CDR3 DNA: TGTGCCAGCAGCGTAGCCCCAGAGAACACTGAAGCTTTCTTT
D gene: -; clone size: -; J gene: TRBJ1-6; V gene: TRBV5-1; CDR3 protein: CASSPRRRYEHF; CDR3 DNA: TGCGCCAGCAGCCCCAGGCGCCGTTATGAGCACTTT
D gene: TRBD1; clone size: -; J gene: TRBJ1-2; V gene: TRBV5-4; CDR3 protein: CASSRGQGHLEYGYTF; CDR3 DNA: TGTGCCAGCAGCCGGGGACAGGGTCACCTTGAATATGGCTACACCTTC
D gene: TRBD2; clone size: -; J gene: TRBJ2-7; V gene: TRBV4-3; CDR3 protein: CASSQEYPAGAYEQYF; CDR3 DNA: TGCGCCAGCAGCCAAGAATACCCAGCGGGGGCCTACGAGCAGTACTTC
D gene: -; clone size: few; J gene: TRBJ1-2; V gene: TRBV4-2; CDR3 protein: CASSQAQVIGYGYTF; CDR3 DNA: TGTGCCAGCAGCCAAGCACAGGTTATTGGCTATGGCTACACCTTC
D gene: TRBD2; clone size: -; J gene: TRBJ2-1; V gene: TRBV27; CDR3 protein: CASSSVLAGGLYNEQFF; CDR3 DNA: TGTGCCAGCAGTTCCGTGCTAGCGGGGGGGCTTTATAATGAGCAGTTCTTC
D gene: -; clone size: -; J gene: TRBJ2-7; V gene: TRBV10-3; CDR3 protein: CAISEYRAPYEQYF; CDR3 DNA: TGTGCCATCAGTGAGTACAGGGCCCCCTACGAGCAGTACTTC
D gene: -; clone size: -; J gene: TRBJ2-2; V gene: TRBV18; CDR3 protein: CASSPVPGELFF; CDR3 DNA: TGTGCCAGCTCACCTGTTCCCGGGGAGCTGTTTTTT
D gene: -; clone size: -; J gene: TRBJ1-1; V gene: TRBV20-1; CDR3 protein: CSVEENTEAFF; CDR3 DNA: TGCAGCGTCGAAGAGAACACTGAAGCTTTCTTT
D gene: -; clone size: once; J gene: TRBJ2-3; V gene: TRBV14; CDR3 protein: CASSPIGTFSVDTQYF; CDR3 DNA: TGTGCCAGCAGCCCTATTGGGACTTTTTCAGTAGATACGCAGTATTTT
D gene: -; clone size: -; J gene: TRBJ2-7; V gene: TRBV27; CDR3 protein: CASSLSEGGTYEQYF; CDR3 DNA: TGTGCCAGCAGTTTATCGGAGGGTGGAACCTACGAGCAGTACTTC
D gene: -; clone size: -; J gene: TRBJ2-1; V gene: TRBV29-1; CDR3 protein: CSVEHYPTYNEQFF; CDR3 DNA: TGCAGCGTTGAACACTACCCTACATACAATGAGCAGTTCTTC
D gene: TRBD2; clone size: -; J gene: TRBJ2-7; V gene: TRBV5-1; CDR3 protein: CASSPTSGALNRYYEQYF; CDR3 DNA: TGCGCCAGCAGCCCGACTAGCGGGGCCCTAAACCGTTACTACGAGCAGTACTTC
D gene: -; clone size: -; J gene: TRBJ2-7; V gene: TRBV4-3; CDR3 protein: CASSQDRGFSYEQYF; CDR3 DNA: TGCGCCAGCAGCCAAGACCGCGGATTCTCCTACGAGCAGTACTTC
D gene: -; clone size: -; J gene: TRBJ2-5; V gene: TRBV5-1; CDR3 protein: CASSLAMISQHRTQYF; CDR3 DNA: TGCGCCAGCAGCTTGGCCATGATCAGTCAACACCGGACCCAGTACTTC
D gene: -; clone size: -; J gene: TRBJ1-3; V gene: TRBV30; CDR3 protein: CAWSTGSSGNTIYF; CDR3 DNA: TGTGCCTGGTCGACAGGTAGCTCTGGAAACACCATATATTTT
D gene: -; clone size: once; J gene: TRBJ2-6; V gene: TRBV9; CDR3 protein: CASSVVGSGANVLTF; CDR3 DNA: TGTGCCAGCAGCGTCGTGGGCTCTGGGGCCAACGTCCTGACTTTC
D gene: TRBD1; clone size: -; J gene: TRBJ1-1; V gene: TRBV5-1; CDR3 protein: CASSLGTGILEAFF; CDR3 DNA: TGCGCCAGCAGCCTTGGGACAGGGATTTTGGAAGCTTTCTTT
D gene: -; clone size: once; J gene: TRBJ2-6; V gene: TRBV6-1; CDR3 protein: CASREAGANVLTF; CDR3 DNA: TGTGCCAGCAGGGAGGCTGGCGCCAACGTCCTGACTTTC
D gene: -; clone size: -; J gene: TRBJ1-3; V gene: TRBV7-2; CDR3 protein: CASSLAWGTGNTIYF; CDR3 DNA: TGTGCCAGCAGCTTGGCTTGGGGGACTGGAAACACCATATATTTT
D gene: -; clone size: -; J gene: TRBJ2-3; V gene: TRBV11-2; CDR3 protein: CASSFSTGFGGTDTQYF; CDR3 DNA: TGTGCCAGCAGCTTTTCAACAGGGTTTGGAGGCACAGATACGCAGTATTTT
D gene: -; clone size: -; J gene: TRBJ2-3; V gene: TRBV9; CDR3 protein: CASSPRPSTDTQYF; CDR3 DNA: TGTGCCAGCAGCCCCCGTCCTAGCACAGATACGCAGTATTTT
D gene: TRBD2; clone size: -; J gene: TRBJ2-2; V gene: TRBV19; CDR3 protein: CASSVAGGPIGGELFF; CDR3 DNA: TGTGCCAGTAGTGTAGCGGGGGGGCCGATCGGCGGGGAGCTGTTTTTT
D gene: -; clone size: -; J gene: TRBJ2-3; V gene: TRBV27; CDR3 protein: CASSLRGAAVTDTQYF; CDR3 DNA: TGTGCCAGCAGTTTGCGCGGGGCAGCAGTAACAGATACGCAGTATTTT
D gene: -; clone size: few; J gene: TRBJ1-2; V gene: TRBV15; CDR3 protein: CATSDNRDIPGYTF; CDR3 DNA: TGTGCCACCAGCGACAACCGGGACATCCCTGGCTACACCTTC
D gene: -; clone size: -; J gene: TRBJ1-2; V gene: TRBV11-2; CDR3 protein: CASSMENYGYTF; CDR3 DNA: TGTGCCAGCAGCATGGAGAACTATGGCTACACCTTC
D gene: -; clone size: -; J gene: TRBJ2-5; V gene: TRBV4-3; CDR3 protein: CASSPQSRGIQYF; CDR3 DNA: TGCGCCAGCAGCCCTCAAAGTAGAGGGATCCAGTACTTC
D gene: TRBD2; clone size: -; J gene: TRBJ2-7; V gene: TRBV28; CDR3 protein: CASSLYQLAGVSYEQYF; CDR3 DNA: TGTGCCAGCAGTTTGTACCAACTAGCGGGGGTCTCCTACGAGCAGTACTTC
D gene: -; clone size: -; J gene: TRBJ2-7; V gene: TRBV5-8; CDR3 protein: CASSAYRGRGYEQYF; CDR3 DNA: TGTGCCAGCAGTGCTTACCGGGGCAGAGGCTACGAGCAGTACTTC
D gene: TRBD1; clone size: -; J gene: TRBJ2-7; V gene: TRBV4-1; CDR3 protein: CASSHRGQGEGYEQYF; CDR3 DNA: TGCGCCAGCAGCCACAGGGGACAGGGGGAAGGCTACGAGCAGTACTTC
D gene: -; clone size: -; J gene: TRBJ1-5; V gene: TRBV6-5; CDR3 protein: CASSSGVERNQPQHF; CDR3 DNA: TGTGCCAGCAGTTCAGGTGTTGAACGCAATCAGCCCCAGCATTTT
D gene: TRBD1; clone size: -; J gene: TRBJ1-6; V gene: TRBV7-6; CDR3 protein: CASSPGTGESPHSPLHF; CDR3 DNA: TGTGCCAGCAGCCCCGGGACAGGCGAATCCCCTCATTCACCCCTCCACTTT
D gene: TRBD1; clone size: once; J gene: TRBJ1-2; V gene: TRBV5-6; CDR3 protein: CASSLEGAFGGYTF; CDR3 DNA: TGTGCCAGCAGCTTGGAGGGGGCTTTCGGAGGCTACACCTTC
D gene: -; clone size: -; J gene: TRBJ1-1; V gene: TRBV6-5; CDR3 protein: CASSYSPGNTEAFF; CDR3 DNA: TGTGCCAGCAGTTACTCCCCGGGGAACACTGAAGCTTTCTTT
D gene: -; clone size: -; J gene: TRBJ1-6; V gene: TRBV27; CDR3 protein: CASASSYNSPLHF; CDR3 DNA: TGTGCCAGCGCCAGCTCCTATAATTCACCCCTCCACTTT
D gene: TRBD1; clone size: -; J gene: TRBJ1-1; V gene: TRBV18; CDR3 protein: CASSRGQGARTEAFF; CDR3 DNA: TGTGCCAGCTCACGAGGACAGGGGGCACGGACTGAAGCTTTCTTT
D gene: -; clone size: -; J gene: TRBJ1-3; V gene: TRBV4-3; CDR3 protein: CASSQDLPKLDRTSPAGNTIYF; CDR3 DNA: TGCGCCAGCAGCCAAGATCTACCTAAATTGGATCGAACCTCGCCGGCCGGAAACACCATATATTTT
D gene: TRBD2; clone size: -; J gene: TRBJ2-3; V gene: TRBV10-3; CDR3 protein: CAISDPSGSTDTQYF; CDR3 DNA: TGTGCCATCAGTGACCCTAGCGGTTCCACAGATACGCAGTATTTT
D gene: TRBD1; clone size: -; J gene: TRBJ2-7; V gene: TRBV27; CDR3 protein: CASSLSNRGPYEQYF; CDR3 DNA: TGTGCCAGCAGTTTATCGAACAGGGGGCCCTACGAGCAGTACTTC
D gene: TRBD1; clone size: -; J gene: TRBJ1-6; V gene: TRBV30; CDR3 protein: CAWMGTGASPLHF; CDR3 DNA: TGTGCCTGGATGGGGACAGGGGCTTCACCCCTCCACTTT
D gene: -; clone size: -; J gene: TRBJ1-5; V gene: TRBV6-5; CDR3 protein: CASSYSLGSQPQHF; CDR3 DNA: TGTGCCAGCAGTTACTCTCTGGGTTCACAGCCCCAGCATTTT
D gene: -; clone size: few; J gene: TRBJ2-5; V gene: TRBV15; CDR3 protein: CATSRGWGETQYF; CDR3 DNA: TGTGCCACCAGCAGGGGATGGGGAGAGACCCAGTACTTC